The 14 T cell receptor beta chains listed next were all sequenced from one sample in a study of blood T cells in healthy people across ages. Primed by a sample-barcoded 5' primer and a J-beta primer mix, a second PCR proceeded for 7 to 11 cycles. TCRdb called the 5' RACE reads again in MiXCR, with one record for every CDR3 protein. The sample holds about 1.7 million distinct CDR3 sequences, approximately 28% seen once. The specimen sequenced was blood. The receptors stem from a young woman in good health.

At least ten counts were recorded for this clonotype. The chain combines TRBV20-1 with TRBJ2-5, with D unclear. The ends were cut back, 5 bases at V and 5 bases at J, with 12 bases in the middle. The CDR3 is 12 residues long. Germline-derived CDR1 and CDR2 are DFQATT and SNEGSKA (reference sequence). Here the CDR3 reads CSAFISGETQYF. The CDR3 region has the DNA TGCAGTGCTTTCATCTCCGGGGAGACCCAGTACTTC.

J is TRBJ2-2 and V is TRBV7-2; 14 nucleotides match TRBD2. Germline V lookup: CDR1 SGHTA, CDR2 FQGNSA. J gave up 10 bases and V 8 bases, and 9 bases lay outside the gene matches. This CDR3 spans 15 amino acids. CDR3 nucleotides: TGTGCCAGCGGTCAGACGGGACTAGCGGGAGTGGAGCTGTTTTTT. Its translation is CASGQTGLAGVELFF.

This clonotype was counted at least ten times. The chain recombines TRBV12-3 or TRBV12-4 with TRBJ2-3; D might be TRBD1 or TRBD2, each matching 5 bases. V was trimmed by 3 bases and J by 6 bases, leaving 13 bases between them. The CDR3 consists of 14 residues. The CDR3: CASSFRDPGDTQYF. The CDR3 nucleotides read TGTGCCAGCAGTTTCAGGGACCCGGGGGATACGCAGTATTTT.

The genes are TRBV5-1 and TRBJ1-1, with D perhaps matching TRBD1 (6 bases). V was trimmed by 1 base and J by 5 bases, leaving 12 bases between them. The length of the CDR3 is 14 residues. The germline V gene encodes CDR1 SGHRS and CDR2 YFSETQ. CDR3 DNA sequence: TGCGCCAGCAGCTTGATACAGGGAAGGACTGAAGCTTTCTTT. Translating gives CASSLIQGRTEAFF.

Concerning this clonotype: A junction end diverges from the germline sequence, so it may reflect a read error. The V and J genes are TRBV12-3 or TRBV12-4 and TRBJ2-1, with TRBD2 matching over 11 bases. The CDR3 consists of 16 residues. CDR3 in amino acids: CASSVSGRASNNEQFF. CDR3 DNA sequence: TGTGCCAGCAGCGTTAGCGGGAGGGCCTCCAACAATGAGCAGTTCTTC.

The CDR3 DNA sequence: TGTGCCAGCAGCCGACGACAGGGGACGAACACTGAAGCTTTCTTT. Translated, it gives CASSRRQGTNTEAFF. V and J are TRBV3-1 and TRBJ1-1; TRBD1 aligns across 8 bases. V lost 4 bases and J lost 1; bases outside the gene matches: 5. CDR1 and CDR2 (germline): LGHDT, YNNKEL (reference sequence). The CDR3 spans 15 residues.

The chain uses TRBV12-3 or TRBV12-4 and TRBJ2-5, with D possibly being TRBD2 (6 bases). The V gene lost 3 bases and the J gene lost 7 bases, with 12 bases spanning the gap. This CDR3 comprises 13 residues. The CDR3 protein is CASSLGEEGTQYF. The CDR3 DNA sequence: TGTGCCAGCAGTTTGGGTGAGGAGGGGACCCAGTACTTC.

This chain uses TRBV15 with TRBJ2-7, with 7 bases aligning to TRBD1. Germline CDR1 and CDR2: LNHNV and YYDKDF (reference sequence). This CDR3 has 13 residues. The junction had 8 bases not matched to a gene; V was cut back by 8 bases and J by 4 bases. CDR3 DNA sequence: TGTGCCACCTTAGAGACAGGGTCTTACGAGCAGTACTTC. Translated, it gives CATLETGSYEQYF.

This clonotype was seen only a few times. The rearrangement joins TRBV6-2 or TRBV6-3 to TRBJ2-1; 10 nucleotides match TRBD2. CDR1 and CDR2 (germline): MNHEY, SVGEGT. The CDR3 is 13 residues long. J gave up 7 bases and V 10 bases, and 7 bases lay outside the gene matches. This chain's CDR3 is CATRLAGLNEQFF. CDR3 bases: TGTGCCACCCGACTAGCGGGTCTTAATGAGCAGTTCTTC.

A word on this clonotype: The germline gene is not matched at one end of the junction; a read error may be the cause. V usage is TRBV20-1 and J usage is TRBJ1-1; D is perhaps TRBD1 (6 bases). Germline V gene lookup returns CDR1 DFQATT and CDR2 SNEGSKA (reference sequence). There are 14 residues in the CDR3. The CDR3 nucleotides are TGCAGTTCTAGCGAGTGGGGGCGCGGCACTGAAGCTTTCTTT. Its translation: CSSSEWGRGTEAFF.

This clonotype was observed a few times. This rearrangement joins TRBV12-3 or TRBV12-4 to TRBJ2-7; weak D call: TRBD1 (6 bases). Trimming shortened V by 5 bases and J by 2 bases, and 16 bases separated the two germline ends. This CDR3 is 15 amino acids long. The CDR3, as DNA: TGTGCCAGCAGTGTTACAGGGAGTCCCACCTACGAGCAGTACTTC. Amino acid sequence: CASSVTGSPTYEQYF.

The chain is built from TRBV12-3 or TRBV12-4 and TRBJ1-6, with D possibly matching TRBD1 (6 bases). The CDR3 is 14 amino acids. The V and J ends lost 3 bases and 11 bases respectively, with 14 bases between them. The CDR3 spells CASSFRGGIPPLHF. The CDR3 DNA is TGTGCCAGCAGTTTTAGAGGGGGGATTCCACCCCTCCACTTT.

CDR3: CSVDPRLQGAGETQYF. Written as DNA, the CDR3 is TGCAGCGTTGACCCTCGATTACAGGGGGCGGGAGAGACCCAGTACTTC. J is TRBJ2-7 and V is TRBV29-1; 9 nucleotides line up with TRBD1. The J call is doubtful: the DNA matches TRBJ2-5 better. CDR1 is SQVTM and CDR2 is ANQGSEA in the germline V gene. This CDR3 region has 16 residues.

The rearrangement uses TRBV6-6 and TRBJ2-1, with 8 bases identical to TRBD2. Gene TRBJ2-7 matches the end of the DNA better, so the J call may be wrong. Germline V gives CDR1 MNHNY, CDR2 SVGAGI (reference sequence). The CDR3 contains 15 residues. The CDR3 nucleotides read TGTGCCAGCAGCCCAGTAAGCGGGGGATTAAATGAGCAGTACTTC. Protein: CASSPVSGGLNEQYF.